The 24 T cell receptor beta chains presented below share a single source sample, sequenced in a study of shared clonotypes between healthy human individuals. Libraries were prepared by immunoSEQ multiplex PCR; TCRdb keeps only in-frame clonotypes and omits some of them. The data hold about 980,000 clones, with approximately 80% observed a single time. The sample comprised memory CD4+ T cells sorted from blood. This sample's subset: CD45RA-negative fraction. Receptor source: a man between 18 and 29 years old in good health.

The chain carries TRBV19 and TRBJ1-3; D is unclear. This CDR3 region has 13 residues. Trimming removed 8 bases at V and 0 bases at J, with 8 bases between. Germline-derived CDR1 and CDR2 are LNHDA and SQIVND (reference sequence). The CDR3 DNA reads TGTGCCAGTCAAGGCGTCTCTGGAAACACCATATATTTT. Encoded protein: CASQGVSGNTIYF.

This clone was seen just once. CDR3 coding DNA: TGTGCCAGCTACACCAGACAGGGTGCAAGCAATGAGCAGTTCTTC. This codes for CASYTRQGASNEQFF. This sequence joins TRBV6-1 and TRBJ2-1; 7 bases agree with TRBD1. This CDR3 is built from 15 residues. Germline values: CDR1 MNHNS, CDR2 SASEGT. V dropped 8 bases and J dropped 6; count of bases not matched to a gene: 13.

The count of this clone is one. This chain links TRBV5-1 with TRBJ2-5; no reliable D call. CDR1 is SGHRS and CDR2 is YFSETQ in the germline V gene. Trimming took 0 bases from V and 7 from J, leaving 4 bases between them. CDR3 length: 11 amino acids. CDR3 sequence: CASSLEVTQYF. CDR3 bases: TGCGCCAGCAGCTTGGAGGTGACCCAGTACTTC.

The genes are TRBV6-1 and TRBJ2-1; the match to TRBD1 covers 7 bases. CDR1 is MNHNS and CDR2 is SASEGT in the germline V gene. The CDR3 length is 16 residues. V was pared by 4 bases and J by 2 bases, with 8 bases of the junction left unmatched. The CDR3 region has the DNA TGTGCCAGCAGTGGGACAGGAGTTTTTCCCTACAATGAGCAGTTCTTC. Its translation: CASSGTGVFPYNEQFF.

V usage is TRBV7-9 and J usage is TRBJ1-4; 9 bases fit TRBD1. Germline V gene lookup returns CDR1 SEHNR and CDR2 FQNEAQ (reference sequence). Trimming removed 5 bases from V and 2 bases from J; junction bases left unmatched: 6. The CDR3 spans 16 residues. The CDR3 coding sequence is TGTGCCAGCAGCCGCCGAGGACAGGGGACTAATGAAAAACTGTTTTTT. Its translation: CASSRRGQGTNEKLFF.

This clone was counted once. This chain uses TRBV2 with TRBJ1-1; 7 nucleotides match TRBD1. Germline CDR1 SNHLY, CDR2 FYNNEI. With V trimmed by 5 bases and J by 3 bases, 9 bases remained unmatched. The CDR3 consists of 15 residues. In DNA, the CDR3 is TGTGCCAGCAGTCCGGGGCACAGGGGTGACACTGAAGCTTTCTTT. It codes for CASSPGHRGDTEAFF.

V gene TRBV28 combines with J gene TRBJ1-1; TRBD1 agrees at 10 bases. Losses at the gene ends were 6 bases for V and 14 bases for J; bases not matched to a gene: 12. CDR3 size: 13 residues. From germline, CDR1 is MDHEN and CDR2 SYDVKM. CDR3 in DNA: TGTGCCAGCAGGGGGACAGGGGTAGATAGGGGCTTCTTT. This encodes CASRGTGVDRGFF.

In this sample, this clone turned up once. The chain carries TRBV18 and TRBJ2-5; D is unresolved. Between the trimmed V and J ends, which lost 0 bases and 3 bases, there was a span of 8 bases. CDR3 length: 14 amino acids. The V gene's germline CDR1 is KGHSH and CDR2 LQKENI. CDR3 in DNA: TGTGCCAGCTCACCACCGAATCTTAAAGAGACCCAGTACTTC. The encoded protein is CASSPPNLKETQYF.

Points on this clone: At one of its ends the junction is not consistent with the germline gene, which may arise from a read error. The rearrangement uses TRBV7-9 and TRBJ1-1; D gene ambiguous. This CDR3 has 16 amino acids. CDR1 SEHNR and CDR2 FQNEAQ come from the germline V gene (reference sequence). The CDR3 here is CASSDYSGPRNTEVFF. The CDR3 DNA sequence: TGTGCCAGCAGCGACTACTCCGGACCCCGTAACACTGAAGTTTTCTTT.

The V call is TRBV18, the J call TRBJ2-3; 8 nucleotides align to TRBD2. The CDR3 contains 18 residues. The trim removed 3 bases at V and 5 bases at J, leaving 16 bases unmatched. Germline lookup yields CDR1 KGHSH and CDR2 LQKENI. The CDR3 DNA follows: TGTGCCAGCTCACCCCTGGCGGGGGGCCCCACGGAGAAAGATACGCAGTATTTT. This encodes CASSPLAGGPTEKDTQYF.

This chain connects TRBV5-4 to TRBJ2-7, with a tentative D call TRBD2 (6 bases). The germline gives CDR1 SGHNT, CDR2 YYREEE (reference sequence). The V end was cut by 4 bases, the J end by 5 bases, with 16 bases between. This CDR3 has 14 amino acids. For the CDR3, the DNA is TGTGCCAGCAGCCTCTTTGGGGGGTCCCACGAGCAGTACTTC. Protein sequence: CASSLFGGSHEQYF.

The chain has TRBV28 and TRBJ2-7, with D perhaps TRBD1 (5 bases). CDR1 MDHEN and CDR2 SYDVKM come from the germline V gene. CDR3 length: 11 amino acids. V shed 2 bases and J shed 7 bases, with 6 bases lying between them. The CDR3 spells CASSLGAEQYF. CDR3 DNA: TGTGCCAGCAGTTTAGGGGCGGAGCAGTACTTC.

The CDR3 loop reads CASSLGDRMEEKLFF. The CDR3 DNA reads as TGCGCCAGCAGCCTGGGGGACAGAATGGAGGAAAAACTGTTTTTT. This chain uses TRBV5-1 with TRBJ1-4; 7 bases agree with TRBD1. Germline V CDR1 and CDR2: SGHRS, YFSETQ. The CDR3 spans 15 residues. After removal of 4 bases from V and 8 bases from J, the junction contained 11 bases not matched to a gene.

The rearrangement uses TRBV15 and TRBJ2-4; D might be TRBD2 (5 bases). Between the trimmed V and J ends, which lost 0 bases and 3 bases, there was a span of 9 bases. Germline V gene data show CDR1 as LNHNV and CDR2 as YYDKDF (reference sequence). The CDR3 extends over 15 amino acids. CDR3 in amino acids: CATSRDTGSKNIQYF. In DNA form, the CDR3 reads TGTGCCACCAGCAGAGATACGGGGAGCAAAAACATTCAGTACTTC. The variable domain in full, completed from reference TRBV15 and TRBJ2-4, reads DAMVIQNPRYQVTQFGKPVTLSCSQTLNHNVMYWYQQKSSQAPKLLFHYYDKDFNNEADTPDNFQSRRPNTSFCFLDIRSPGLGDTAMYLCATSRDTGSKNIQYFGAGTRLSVL.

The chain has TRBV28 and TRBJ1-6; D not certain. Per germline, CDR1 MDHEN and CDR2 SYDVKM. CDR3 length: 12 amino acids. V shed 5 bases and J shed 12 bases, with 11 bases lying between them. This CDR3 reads CASSLGRKPLHF. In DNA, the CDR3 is TGTGCCAGCAGTCTCGGCCGAAAACCCCTCCACTTT.

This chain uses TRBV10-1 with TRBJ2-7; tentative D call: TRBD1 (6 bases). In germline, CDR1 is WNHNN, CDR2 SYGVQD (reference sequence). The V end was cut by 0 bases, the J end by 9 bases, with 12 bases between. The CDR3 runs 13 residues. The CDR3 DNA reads TGCGCCAGCAGTGAGTCGGAGCAAGGGGGGCAGTACTTC. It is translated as CASSESEQGGQYF.

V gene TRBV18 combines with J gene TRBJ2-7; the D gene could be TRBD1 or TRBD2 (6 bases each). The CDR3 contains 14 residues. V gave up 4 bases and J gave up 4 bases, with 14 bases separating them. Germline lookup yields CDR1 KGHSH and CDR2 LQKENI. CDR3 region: CASSRGGGRYEQYF. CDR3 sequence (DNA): TGTGCCAGCTCACGAGGGGGTGGGAGGTACGAGCAGTACTTC.

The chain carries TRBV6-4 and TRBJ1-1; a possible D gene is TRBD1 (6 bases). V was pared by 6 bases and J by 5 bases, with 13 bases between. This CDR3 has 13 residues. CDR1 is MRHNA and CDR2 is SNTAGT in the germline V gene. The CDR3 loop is CASSTGPGTEAFF. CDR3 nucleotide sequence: TGTGCCAGCAGCACAGGGCCGGGGACTGAAGCTTTCTTT.

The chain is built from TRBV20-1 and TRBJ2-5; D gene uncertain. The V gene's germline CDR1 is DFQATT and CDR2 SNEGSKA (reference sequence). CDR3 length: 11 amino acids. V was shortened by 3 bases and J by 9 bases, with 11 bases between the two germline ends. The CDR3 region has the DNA TGCAGTGCTAGCCTATTAGTGTCCCAGTACTTC. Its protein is CSASLLVSQYF.

CDR3 region: CASSLTQGPLHF. The CDR3 DNA reads TGTGCCAGCAGCTTAACCCAGGGCCCCCTCCACTTT. This rearrangement joins TRBV5-8 to TRBJ1-6; D is perhaps TRBD1 (5 bases). Between the trimmed V and J ends, which lost 2 bases and 13 bases, there was a span of 10 bases. Germline-derived CDR1 and CDR2 are SGHTS and YDEGEE. The CDR3 has 12 amino acids.

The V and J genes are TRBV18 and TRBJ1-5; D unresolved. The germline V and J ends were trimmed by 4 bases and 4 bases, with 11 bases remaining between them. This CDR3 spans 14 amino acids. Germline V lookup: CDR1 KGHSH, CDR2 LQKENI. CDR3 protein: CASSLSGGNQPQHF. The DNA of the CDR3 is TGTGCCAGCTCACTTTCCGGCGGTAATCAGCCCCAGCATTTT.

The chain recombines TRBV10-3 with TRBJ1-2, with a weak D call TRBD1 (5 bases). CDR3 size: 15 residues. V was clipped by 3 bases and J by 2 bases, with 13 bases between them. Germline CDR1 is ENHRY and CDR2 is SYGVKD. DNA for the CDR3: TGTGCCATCAGTGAAAATCAGGGTTCCAACTATGGCTACACCTTC. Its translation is CAISENQGSNYGYTF.

In DNA form, the CDR3 reads TGTGCCAGTACCCTAGCGGGAGCAGGAAACATTCAGTACTTC. It translates to CASTLAGAGNIQYF. The chain has TRBV19 and TRBJ2-4; 10 nucleotides match TRBD2. The germline CDR1 and CDR2 sequences are LNHDA and SQIVND (reference sequence). This CDR3 comprises 14 residues. Losses at the gene ends were 7 bases for V and 6 bases for J; bases not matched to a gene: 6. Full variable domain (rest looked up from reference TRBV19 and TRBJ2-4): DGGITQSPKYLFRKEGQNVTLSCEQNLNHDAMYWYRQDPGQGLRLIYYSQIVNDFQKGDIAEGYSVSREKKESFPLTVTSAQKNPTAFYLCASTLAGAGNIQYFGAGTRLSVL.

The CDR3 DNA reads as TGCGCCAGCAGCAGGACTAGCGGGAGTTCCTACGAGCAGTACTTC. It codes for CASSRTSGSSYEQYF. This chain links TRBV4-1 with TRBJ2-7, with TRBD2 identical over 13 bases. Germline CDR1 and CDR2: MGHRA and YSYEKL. The CDR3 sequence is 15 residues long. V shed 5 bases, J shed 1 base, and the junction held 2 bases outside the gene matches.